The clone carrying this T cell receptor beta chain appeared a few times. This specimen belongs to a study of T cell repertoires in cytomegalovirus infection. Germline V gene lookup returns CDR1 MNHEY and CDR2 SVGAGI. This CDR3 has 11 residues. V lost 6 bases, J lost 9 bases, and 5 bases stayed unmatched. MiXCR was run by TCRdb on the reads, yielding one entry per CDR3 protein. The sample lists about 360,000 distinct CDR3 sequences, about a sixth occurring once. This clonotype originated in a human donor in good health (CMV status not recorded). Some clones in this sample may be carry-over from other donors' samples. The sample consisted of PBMCs. The chain links TRBV6-5 to TRBJ2-7; TRBD1 aligns across 7 bases. CDR3 nucleotide sequence: TGTGCCAGCAGGCGACAGGGACGGCAGTACTTC. As protein: CASRRQGRQYF.